This TCR beta chain was sequenced during a study of beta chain features in type 1 diabetes. Study outcomes and limitations: Compared with healthy donors, patients appeared to share more similar naive, central memory and regulatory TCRB repertoires. Patients with Type 1 diabetes showed moderately but significantly shorter TCRB CDR3s in all four CD4+ subsets. In patients and controls equally, PCR might favor templates that are shorter. Insertions were fewer and deletions more numerous at VDJ junctions in type 1 diabetes patients.

The investigators reverse transcribed all of the isolated RNA, so they sequenced expressed TCRB transcripts. Some clones are missing from TCRdb's copy, which holds only in-frame ones; the method was immunoSEQ multiplex PCR. The data show about 700,000 clones, around an eighth seen once. Trimming removed 5 bases from V and 8 bases from J; junction bases left unmatched: 5. The CDR3 covers 12 residues. The germline V gene has CDR1 SGHVS and CDR2 FNYEAQ. There are a few counts of this clone. Its antigen remains unidentified. By way of CD45RO/CCR7/CD25/CD127/CD95/CD27, the CD4+ regulatory, stem cell-like memory, central memory and naive cells were sorted.

Input material: naive CD4+ T cells from blood. The receptor comes from a man between 18 and 29 years old with type 1 diabetes. The chain joins TRBV7-6 to TRBJ1-2, with 7 bases matching TRBD1. CDR3 amino acids: CASSHRGSGYTF. In nucleotides, the CDR3 is TGTGCCAGCAGCCACAGGGGATCCGGCTACACCTTC.